The rows below give T cell receptor beta chains drawn from one sample of a study of cytotoxic CD8 clonotypes in ibrutinib-treated CLL. Libraries were prepared by immunoSEQ multiplex PCR; TCRdb keeps only in-frame clonotypes and omits some of them. The sample shows roughly 170,000 clones, about 84% of them seen only once. The specimen was PBMCs, collected after 24 months of ibrutinib treatment. The receptor set was obtained from a human donor with chronic lymphocytic leukemia. CDR3s include the opening cysteine and the closing phenylalanine or tryptophan. Fields, in order: D gene, clone size, V gene, CDR3 length, J gene, CDR3 protein, CDR3 DNA. D genes are given only for firm matches. Not all rows give a size; the values are once, few, many and, for expanded clones, a class.

NA	NA	TRBV6-4	13	TRBJ1-2	CASSERVGYGYTF	TGTGCCAGCAGTGAAAGGGTGGGCTATGGCTACACCTTC
TRBD1	NA	TRBV12-5	12	TRBJ2-7	CASGTGGYEQYF	TGTGCTAGTGGGACAGGGGGCTACGAGCAGTACTTC
NA	few	TRBV4-3	15	TRBJ2-1	CASSQDRSSYNEQFF	TGCGCCAGCAGCCAAGATCGAAGCAGTTACAATGAGCAGTTCTTC
NA	NA	TRBV30	12	TRBJ2-1	CAWSVLGYEQFF	TGTGCCTGGAGTGTACTCGGGTATGAGCAGTTCTTC
TRBD1	NA	TRBV28	15	TRBJ1-2	CASSLYRDRGDGYTF	TGTGCCAGCAGTTTATACCGGGACAGGGGGGATGGCTACACCTTC
TRBD2	NA	TRBV5-1	15	TRBJ2-1	CASSLTSGGVWQKFF	TGCGCCAGCAGCTTGACTAGCGGGGGAGTATGGCAAAAGTTCTTC
TRBD1	few	TRBV7-6	13	TRBJ2-7	CASSLVTGNEQYF	TGTGCCAGCAGCTTAGTGACAGGGAACGAGCAGTACTTC
NA	NA	TRBV11-2	14	TRBJ1-5	CASSLDRGGQPQHF	TGTGCCAGCAGCTTAGACAGGGGAGGTCAGCCCCAGCATTTT
NA	NA	TRBV6-1	12	TRBJ1-5	CASSWGNQPQHF	TGTGCCAGCAGTTGGGGTAATCAGCCCCAGCATTTT
NA	few	TRBV18	18	TRBJ1-1	CASSPLPSILPLNTEAFF	TGTGCCAGCTCACCCCTACCGTCCATACTCCCTTTGAACACTGAAGCTTTCTTT
NA	few	TRBV5-1	14	TRBJ2-2	CASSWGPEGGELFF	TGCGCCAGCAGCTGGGGGCCGGAGGGCGGGGAGCTGTTTTTT
TRBD1	few	TRBV18	16	TRBJ1-5	CASRRGGTGSNQPQHF	TGTGCCAGCCGACGCGGGGGGACAGGTAGCAATCAGCCCCAGCATTTT
TRBD1	many	TRBV7-8	14	TRBJ2-1	CASSLGQAFNEQFF	TGTGCCAGCAGCTTGGGACAGGCCTTCAATGAGCAGTTCTTC
NA	NA	TRBV18	15	TRBJ1-1	CASSQNGPSNTEAFF	TGTGCCAGCTCACAAAACGGACCTTCAAACACTGAAGCTTTCTTT
NA	NA	TRBV6-1	14	TRBJ1-1	CASIERGGYTEAFF	TGTGCCAGCATTGAGAGGGGAGGGTACACTGAAGCTTTCTTT
NA	NA	TRBV28	13	TRBJ2-1	CASGGAGRNEQFF	TGTGCCAGTGGGGGGGCGGGAAGGAATGAGCAGTTCTTC
TRBD2	NA	TRBV9	15	TRBJ2-7	CASSVGGGFGYEQYF	TGTGCCAGCAGCGTAGGGGGAGGGTTCGGCTACGAGCAGTACTTC
TRBD1	NA	TRBV6-6	16	TRBJ2-3	CASSYSQGDPTDTQYF	TGTGCCAGCAGTTACTCGCAGGGGGACCCCACAGATACGCAGTATTTT
TRBD1	NA	TRBV2	15	TRBJ2-7	CASRRQGAISYEQYF	TGTGCCAGCCGCCGACAGGGGGCAATATCCTACGAGCAGTACTTC
TRBD2	once	TRBV5-1	15	TRBJ2-2	CASSPIAGSTGELFF	TGCGCCAGCAGCCCAATAGCGGGATCCACCGGGGAGCTGTTTTTT
NA	NA	TRBV6-5	13	TRBJ2-7	CASSYSQGYEQYF	TGTGCCAGCAGTTACTCCCAAGGGTACGAGCAGTACTTC
NA	NA	TRBV28	15	TRBJ2-6	CASSLYTQGVNVLTF	TGTGCCAGCAGTTTATACACCCAGGGTGTCAACGTCCTGACTTTC
TRBD1	few	TRBV6-1	14	TRBJ2-3	CASSRDRGEDTQYF	TGTGCCAGCAGCCGGGACAGGGGGGAAGATACGCAGTATTTT
TRBD1	NA	TRBV5-1	16	TRBJ1-4	CASSLQTGGPGEKLFF	TGCGCCAGCAGCTTACAAACAGGGGGCCCCGGGGAAAAACTGTTTTTT
NA	NA	TRBV5-1	16	TRBJ1-3	CASSLGDTRSGNTIYF	TGCGCCAGCAGCTTGGGGGACACCCGCTCTGGAAACACCATATATTTT
TRBD1	NA	TRBV6-5	15	TRBJ2-1	CASSLGQGSYNEQFF	TGTGCCAGCAGTTTGGGACAGGGATCCTACAATGAGCAGTTCTTC
NA	NA	TRBV30	13	TRBJ2-7	CAWSVQGLYEQYF	TGTGCCTGGAGTGTACAAGGGCTTTACGAGCAGTACTTC
NA	NA	TRBV7-9	13	TRBJ1-1	CASSLRDNTEAFF	TGTGCCAGCAGCCTCCGGGATAACACTGAAGCTTTCTTT
NA	NA	TRBV6-5	16	TRBJ1-6	CASSYSGSWDHSPLHF	TGTGCCAGCAGTTACTCTGGCAGCTGGGACCATTCACCCCTCCACTTT
NA	NA	TRBV19	16	TRBJ1-1	CASSIMSAVMNTEAFF	TGTGCCAGTAGTATAATGTCCGCAGTTATGAACACTGAAGCTTTCTTT
NA	NA	TRBV19	12	TRBJ2-4	CASSIGLNIQYF	TGTGCCAGTAGTATAGGGCTAAACATTCAGTACTTC
NA	NA	TRBV4-1	14	TRBJ1-2	CASSQDPTNYGYTF	TGCGCCAGCAGCCAAGACCCCACTAACTATGGCTACACCTTC
NA	once	TRBV30	11	TRBJ2-7	CAWARGSRQYF	TGTGCCTGGGCCAGGGGCTCCCGCCAGTACTTC
NA	NA	TRBV7-2	15	TRBJ2-2	CASSLDRLNTGELFF	TGTGCCAGCAGCTTAGACCGCCTGAACACCGGGGAGCTGTTTTTT
NA	NA	TRBV4-3	15	TRBJ1-5	CASSQDRGWNQPQHF	TGCGCCAGCAGCCAAGATCGCGGGTGGAATCAGCCCCAGCATTTT
NA	NA	TRBV18	16	TRBJ2-3	CASSPRGQPGTDTQYF	TGTGCCAGCTCACCCCGCGGCCAGCCAGGCACAGATACGCAGTATTTT
TRBD1	NA	TRBV11-2	14	TRBJ1-6	CASSSNRGNSPLHF	TGTGCCAGCAGCTCAAACAGGGGGAATTCACCCCTCCACTTT
NA	NA	TRBV6-1	14	TRBJ1-1	CASGKQELNTEAFF	TGTGCCAGCGGCAAACAGGAGCTGAACACTGAAGCTTTCTTT
NA	once	TRBV27	13	TRBJ1-1	CASSLHRNTEAFF	TGTGCCAGCAGTCTCCACAGAAACACTGAAGCTTTCTTT
TRBD1	NA	TRBV7-3	14	TRBJ1-1	CASSLRQGDTEAFF	TGTGCCAGCAGCTTGCGACAGGGGGACACTGAAGCTTTCTTT
TRBD1	NA	TRBV5-1	14	TRBJ2-2	CASSGAGGTGELFF	TGCGCCAGCAGTGGGGCAGGGGGCACCGGGGAGCTGTTTTTT
NA	NA	TRBV28	13	TRBJ1-2	CASSLLGDGGYTF	TGTGCCAGCAGTTTACTAGGGGACGGTGGCTACACCTTC
TRBD1	NA	TRBV5-1	14	TRBJ2-5	CASSFHRGRETQYF	TGCGCCAGCAGCTTCCACAGGGGTCGGGAGACCCAGTACTTC
TRBD1	few	TRBV27	14	TRBJ1-2	CASGRDRLVLGYTF	TGTGCCAGCGGCCGGGACAGGCTCGTTTTGGGCTACACCTTC
NA	NA	TRBV10-1	9	TRBJ2-7	CASIGEQYF	TGCGCCAGCATCGGAGAGCAGTACTTC
TRBD1	NA	TRBV9	16	TRBJ1-2	CASSVVGTGFFGGYTF	TGTGCCAGCAGCGTAGTGGGGACAGGCTTTTTCGGTGGCTACACCTTC
NA	NA	TRBV9	17	TRBJ1-3	CASSPIQGPGFGNTIYF	TGTGCCAGCAGCCCCATACAGGGCCCGGGGTTTGGAAACACCATATATTTT
NA	few	TRBV20-1	11	TRBJ1-1	CSAIWGGEAFF	TGCAGTGCTATTTGGGGAGGGGAAGCTTTCTTT
NA	NA	TRBV28	13	TRBJ2-7	CASTQGTPYEQYF	TGTGCCAGCACCCAGGGGACCCCCTACGAGCAGTACTTC
TRBD1	NA	TRBV2	15	TRBJ1-4	CASNGQGATNEKLFF	TGTGCCAGCAACGGACAGGGCGCAACTAATGAAAAACTGTTTTTT